This T cell receptor beta chain stems from a study of T cells in Graves' hyperthyroidism and ophthalmopathy. Germline CDR1 and CDR2: SNHLY and FYNNEI. Germline trimming cut 7 bases from V and 2 bases from J; bases unmatched to any gene: 7. The length of the CDR3 is 14 residues. Disease duration under 2 months; hyperthyroidism patients were aged 18 to 65. Clinical symptoms, serum thyroxine, TRAb, thyroid ultrasound and orbital computed tomography established diagnosis. Fresh peripheral blood, under 13 ml, was the source of the PBMCs. Template material for amplifying TCR beta CDR3 regions consisted of RNA transcripts. A set of HTBI primers served as the primers for a first-round RT-PCR of the TCR CDR3. TCRdb reanalysed the multiplex PCR reads using MiXCR and keeps one entry per CDR3 protein. Among approximately 590,000 distinct CDR3 sequences listed, 15% to 18% were seen once. Concerning this clonotype: What it recognizes is unknown.

Study-wide results and limits: Among clonotypes expanded in thyroid above 0.001, most were also found in blood.

The source material was blood. This sequence originates from a woman younger than 45 with Graves' hyperthyroidism. This sequence joins TRBV2 and TRBJ2-5; 7 nucleotides match TRBD2. The CDR3, as DNA: TGTGCCAGCAAAGAGGGGAGGGGACAAGAGACCCAGTACTTC. It yields the protein CASKEGRGQETQYF.